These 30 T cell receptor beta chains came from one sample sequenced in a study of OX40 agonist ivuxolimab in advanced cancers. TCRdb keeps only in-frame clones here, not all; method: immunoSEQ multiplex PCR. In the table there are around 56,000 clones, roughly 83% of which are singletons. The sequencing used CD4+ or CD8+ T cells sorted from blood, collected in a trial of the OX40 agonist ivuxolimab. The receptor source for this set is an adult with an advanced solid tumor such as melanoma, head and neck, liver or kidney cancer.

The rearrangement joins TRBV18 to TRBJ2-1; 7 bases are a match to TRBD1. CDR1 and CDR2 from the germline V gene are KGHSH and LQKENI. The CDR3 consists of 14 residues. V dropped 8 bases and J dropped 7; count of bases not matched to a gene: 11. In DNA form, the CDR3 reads TGTGCCAGCCGCCCCGACAGGGTACGAAATGAGCAGTTCTTC. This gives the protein CASRPDRVRNEQFF.

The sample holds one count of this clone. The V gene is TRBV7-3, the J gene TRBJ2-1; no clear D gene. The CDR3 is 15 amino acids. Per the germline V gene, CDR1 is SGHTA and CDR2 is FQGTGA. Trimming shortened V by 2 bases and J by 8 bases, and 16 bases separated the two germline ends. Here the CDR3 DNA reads TGTGCCAGCAGCTTACAGGCGGATACAGTCGATGAGCAGTTCTTC. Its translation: CASSLQADTVDEQFF.

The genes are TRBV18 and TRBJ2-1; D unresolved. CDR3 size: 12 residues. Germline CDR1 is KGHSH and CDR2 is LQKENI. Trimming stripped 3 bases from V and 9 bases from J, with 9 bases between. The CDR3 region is CASSPSRGEQFF. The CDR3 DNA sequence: TGTGCCAGCTCACCCTCGCGAGGTGAGCAGTTCTTC.

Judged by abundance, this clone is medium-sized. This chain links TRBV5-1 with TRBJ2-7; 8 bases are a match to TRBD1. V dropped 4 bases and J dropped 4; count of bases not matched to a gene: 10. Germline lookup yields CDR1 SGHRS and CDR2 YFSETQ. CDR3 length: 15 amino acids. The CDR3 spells CASSTGGQGKYEQYF. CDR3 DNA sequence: TGCGCCAGCAGCACAGGGGGGCAGGGCAAGTACGAGCAGTACTTC.

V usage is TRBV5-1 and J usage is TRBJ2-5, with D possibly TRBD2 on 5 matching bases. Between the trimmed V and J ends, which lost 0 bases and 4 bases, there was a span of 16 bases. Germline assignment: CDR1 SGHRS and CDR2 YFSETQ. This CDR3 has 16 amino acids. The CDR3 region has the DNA TGCGCCAGCAGCTTGGTGTCAGCTTTAGGACTAGAGACCCAGTACTTC. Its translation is CASSLVSALGLETQYF.

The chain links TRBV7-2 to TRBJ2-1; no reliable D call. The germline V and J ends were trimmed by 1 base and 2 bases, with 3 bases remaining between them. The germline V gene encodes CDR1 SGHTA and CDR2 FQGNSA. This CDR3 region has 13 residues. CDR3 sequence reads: CASSLGTYNEQFF. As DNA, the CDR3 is TGTGCCAGCAGCTTAGGAACCTACAATGAGCAGTTCTTC.

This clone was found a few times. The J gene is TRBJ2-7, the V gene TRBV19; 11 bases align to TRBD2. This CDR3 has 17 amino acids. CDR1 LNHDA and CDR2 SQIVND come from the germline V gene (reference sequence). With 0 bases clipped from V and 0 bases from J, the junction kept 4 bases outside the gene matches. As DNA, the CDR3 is TGTGCCAGTAGTATAGAGACGACTAGCGGGATCTCCTACGAGCAGTACTTC. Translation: CASSIETTSGISYEQYF.

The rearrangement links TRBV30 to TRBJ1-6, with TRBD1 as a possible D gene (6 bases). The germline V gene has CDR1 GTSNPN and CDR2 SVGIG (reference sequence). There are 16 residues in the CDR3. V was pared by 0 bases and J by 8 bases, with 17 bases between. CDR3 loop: CAWSVQGPALDSPLHF. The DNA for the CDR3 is TGTGCCTGGAGTGTACAGGGACCTGCACTCGATTCACCCCTCCACTTT.

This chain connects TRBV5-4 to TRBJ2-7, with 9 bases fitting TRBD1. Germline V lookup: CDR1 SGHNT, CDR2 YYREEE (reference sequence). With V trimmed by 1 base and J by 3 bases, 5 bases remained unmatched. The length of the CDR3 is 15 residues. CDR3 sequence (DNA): TGTGCCAGCAGCTTGCTCTTGGGACAGGGCTACGAGCAGTACTTC. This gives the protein CASSLLLGQGYEQYF.

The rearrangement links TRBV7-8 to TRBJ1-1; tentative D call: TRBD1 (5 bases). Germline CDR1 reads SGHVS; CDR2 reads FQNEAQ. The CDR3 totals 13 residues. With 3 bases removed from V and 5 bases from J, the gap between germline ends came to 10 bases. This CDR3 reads CASSFRGMTEAFF. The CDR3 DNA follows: TGTGCCAGCAGCTTTAGGGGTATGACTGAAGCTTTCTTT.

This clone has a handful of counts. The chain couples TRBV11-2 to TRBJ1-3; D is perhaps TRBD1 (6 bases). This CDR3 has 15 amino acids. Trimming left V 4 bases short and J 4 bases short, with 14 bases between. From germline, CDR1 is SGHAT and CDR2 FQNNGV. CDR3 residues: CASSSLGGFGNTIYF. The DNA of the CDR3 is TGTGCCAGCAGCTCCCTAGGGGGTTTCGGAAACACCATATATTTT.

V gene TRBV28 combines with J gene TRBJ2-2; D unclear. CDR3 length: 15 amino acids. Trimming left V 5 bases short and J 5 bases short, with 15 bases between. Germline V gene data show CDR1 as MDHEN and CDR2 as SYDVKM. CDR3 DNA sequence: TGTGCCAGCAGTCCCAGATCCCTAGGGACCGGGGAGCTGTTTTTT. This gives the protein CASSPRSLGTGELFF.

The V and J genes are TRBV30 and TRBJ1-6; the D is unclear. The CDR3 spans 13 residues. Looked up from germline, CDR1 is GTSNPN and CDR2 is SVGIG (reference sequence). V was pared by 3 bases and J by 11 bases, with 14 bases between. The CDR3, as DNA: TGTGCCTGGAGCCTCAATTATCAGACACCCCTCCACTTT. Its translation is CAWSLNYQTPLHF.

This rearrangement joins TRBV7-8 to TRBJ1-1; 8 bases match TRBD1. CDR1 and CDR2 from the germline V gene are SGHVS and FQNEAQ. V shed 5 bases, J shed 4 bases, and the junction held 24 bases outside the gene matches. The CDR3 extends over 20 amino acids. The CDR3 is CASSPAFYQLTGEGSTEAFF. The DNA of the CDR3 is TGTGCCAGCAGCCCAGCTTTTTACCAACTGACAGGGGAGGGAAGCACTGAAGCTTTCTTT.

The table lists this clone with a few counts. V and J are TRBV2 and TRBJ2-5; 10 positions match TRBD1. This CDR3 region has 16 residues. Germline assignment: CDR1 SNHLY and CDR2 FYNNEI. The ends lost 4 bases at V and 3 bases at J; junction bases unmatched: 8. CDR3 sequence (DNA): TGTGCCAGCAGTGCTGTTGGGACAGGGGCTGAAGAGACCCAGTACTTC. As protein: CASSAVGTGAEETQYF.

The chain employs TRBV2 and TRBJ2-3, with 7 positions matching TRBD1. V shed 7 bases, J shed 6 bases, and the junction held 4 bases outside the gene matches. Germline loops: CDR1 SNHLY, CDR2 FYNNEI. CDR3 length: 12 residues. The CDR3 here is CASTGTADTQYF. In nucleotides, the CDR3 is TGTGCCAGCACAGGGACAGCCGATACGCAGTATTTT.

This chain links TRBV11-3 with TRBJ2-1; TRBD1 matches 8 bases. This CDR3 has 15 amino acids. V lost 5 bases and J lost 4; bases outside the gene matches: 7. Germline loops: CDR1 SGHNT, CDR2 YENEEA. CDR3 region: CASSPRTGNYNEQFF. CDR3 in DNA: TGTGCCAGCAGCCCTAGGACAGGGAATTACAATGAGCAGTTCTTC.

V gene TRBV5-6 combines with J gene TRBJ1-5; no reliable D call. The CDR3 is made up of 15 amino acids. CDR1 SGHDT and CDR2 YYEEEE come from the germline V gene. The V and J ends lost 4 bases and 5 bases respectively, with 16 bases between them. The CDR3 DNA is TGTGCCAGCAGCCTGGGAGGTTTTAGAGATCAGCCCCAGCATTTT. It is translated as CASSLGGFRDQPQHF.

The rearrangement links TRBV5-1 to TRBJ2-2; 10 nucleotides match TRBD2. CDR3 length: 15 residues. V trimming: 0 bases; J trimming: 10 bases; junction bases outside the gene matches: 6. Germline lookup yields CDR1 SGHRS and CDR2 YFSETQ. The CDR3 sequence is CASSLESSGRQELFF. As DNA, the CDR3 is TGCGCCAGCAGCTTGGAGTCTAGCGGGAGACAGGAGCTGTTTTTT. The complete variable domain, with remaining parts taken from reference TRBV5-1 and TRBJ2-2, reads KAGVTQTPRYLIKTRGQQVTLSCSPISGHRSVSWYQQTPGQGLQFLFEYFSETQRNKGNFPGRFSGRQFSNSRSEMNVSTLELGDSALYLCASSLESSGRQELFFGEGSRLTVL.

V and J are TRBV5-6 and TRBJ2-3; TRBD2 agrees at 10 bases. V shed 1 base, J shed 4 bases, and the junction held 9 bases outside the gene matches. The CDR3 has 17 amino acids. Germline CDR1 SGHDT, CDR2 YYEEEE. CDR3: CASSLSGGALLPDTQYF. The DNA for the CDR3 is TGTGCCAGCAGCTTGAGCGGGGGGGCCCTCCTGCCAGATACGCAGTATTTT.

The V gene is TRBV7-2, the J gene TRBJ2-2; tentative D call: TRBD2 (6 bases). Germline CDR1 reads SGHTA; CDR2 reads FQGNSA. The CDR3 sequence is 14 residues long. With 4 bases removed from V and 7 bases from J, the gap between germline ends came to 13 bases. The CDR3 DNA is TGTGCCAGCAGCTGGGAGACTAGTCTCGGGGAGCTGTTTTTT. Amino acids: CASSWETSLGELFF.

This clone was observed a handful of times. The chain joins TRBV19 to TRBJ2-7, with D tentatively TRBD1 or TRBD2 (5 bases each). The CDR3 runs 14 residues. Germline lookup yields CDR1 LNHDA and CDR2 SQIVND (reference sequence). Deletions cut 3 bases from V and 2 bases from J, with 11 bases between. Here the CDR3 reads CASSIEGNTYEQYF. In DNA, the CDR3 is TGTGCCAGTAGTATCGAGGGGAACACCTACGAGCAGTACTTC.

The CDR3 loop reads CASSGGDLLSTEQYF. CDR3 nucleotides: TGTGCCAGCAGCGGAGGGGACCTACTGTCTACGGAGCAGTACTTC. J is TRBJ2-7 and V is TRBV11-1, with D perhaps TRBD2 (6 bases). Trimming stripped 5 bases from V and 7 bases from J, with 21 bases between. The germline V gene has CDR1 SGHAT and CDR2 FQDESV (reference sequence). CDR3 length: 15 residues.

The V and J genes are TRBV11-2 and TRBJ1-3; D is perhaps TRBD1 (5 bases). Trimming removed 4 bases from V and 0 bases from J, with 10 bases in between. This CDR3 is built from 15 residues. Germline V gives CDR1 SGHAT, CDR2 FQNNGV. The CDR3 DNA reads TGTGCCAGCAGCTCCTTCGGGGGCTCTGGAAACACCATATATTTT. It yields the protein CASSSFGGSGNTIYF.

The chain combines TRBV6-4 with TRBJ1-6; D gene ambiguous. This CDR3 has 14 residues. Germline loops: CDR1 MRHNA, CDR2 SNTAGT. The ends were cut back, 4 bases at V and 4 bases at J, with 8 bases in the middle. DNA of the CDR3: TGTGCCAGCAGTGCAGACCTATATAATTCACCCCTCCACTTT. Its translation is CASSADLYNSPLHF.

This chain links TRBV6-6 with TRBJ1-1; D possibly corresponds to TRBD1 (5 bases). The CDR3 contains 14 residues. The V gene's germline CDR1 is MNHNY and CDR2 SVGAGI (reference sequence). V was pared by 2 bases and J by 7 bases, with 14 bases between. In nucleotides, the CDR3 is TGTGCCAGCAGTTACGTAGGTGGTCAGGGTGAAGCTTTCTTT. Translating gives CASSYVGGQGEAFF.

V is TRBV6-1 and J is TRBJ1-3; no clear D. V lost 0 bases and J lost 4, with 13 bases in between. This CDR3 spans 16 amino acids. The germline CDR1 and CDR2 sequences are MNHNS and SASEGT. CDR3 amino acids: CASSEAAGTMGNTIYF. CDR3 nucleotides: TGTGCCAGCAGTGAAGCGGCAGGCACGATGGGAAACACCATATATTTT.

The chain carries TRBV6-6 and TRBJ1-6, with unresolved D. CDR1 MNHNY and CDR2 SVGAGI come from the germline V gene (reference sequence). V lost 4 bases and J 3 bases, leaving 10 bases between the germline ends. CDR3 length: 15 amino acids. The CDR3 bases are TGTGCCAGCAGTTCCCCGAACAGCTATAATTCACCCCTCCACTTT. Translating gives CASSSPNSYNSPLHF.

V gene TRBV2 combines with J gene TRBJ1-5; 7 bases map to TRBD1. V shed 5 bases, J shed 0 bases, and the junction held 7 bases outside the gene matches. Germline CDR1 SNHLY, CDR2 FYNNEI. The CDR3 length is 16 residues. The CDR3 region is CASSSTGANSNQPQHF. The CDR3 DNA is TGTGCCAGCAGTTCTACAGGGGCGAATAGCAATCAGCCCCAGCATTTT.

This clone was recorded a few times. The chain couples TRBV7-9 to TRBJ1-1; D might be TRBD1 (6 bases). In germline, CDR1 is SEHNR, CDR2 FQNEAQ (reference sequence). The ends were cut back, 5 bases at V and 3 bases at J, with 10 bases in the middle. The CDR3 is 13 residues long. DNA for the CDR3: TGTGCCAGCAGCAGGGGGAGTTACACTGAAGCTTTCTTT. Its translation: CASSRGSYTEAFF.